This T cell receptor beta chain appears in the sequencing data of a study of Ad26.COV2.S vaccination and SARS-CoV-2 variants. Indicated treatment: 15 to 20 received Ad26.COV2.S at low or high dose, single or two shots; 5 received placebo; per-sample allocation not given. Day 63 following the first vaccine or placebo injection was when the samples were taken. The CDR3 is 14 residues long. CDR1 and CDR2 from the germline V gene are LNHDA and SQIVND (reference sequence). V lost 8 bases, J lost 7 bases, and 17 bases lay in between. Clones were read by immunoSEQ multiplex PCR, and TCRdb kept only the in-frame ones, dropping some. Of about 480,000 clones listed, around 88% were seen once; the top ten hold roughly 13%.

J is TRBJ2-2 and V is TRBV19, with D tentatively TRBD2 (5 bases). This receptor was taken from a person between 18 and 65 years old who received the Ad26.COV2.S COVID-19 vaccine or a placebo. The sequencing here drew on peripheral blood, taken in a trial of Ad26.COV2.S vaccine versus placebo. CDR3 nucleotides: TGTGCCAGTGGGCCCAGAACGGCGGGCGGGGAGCTGTTTTTT. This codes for CASGPRTAGGELFF.